Presented here are 11 T cell receptor beta chains from one specimen sequenced in a study of T-cell reconstitution after alpha-beta-depleted transplantation in children. The library targeted TCRbeta and was prepared with unique molecular identifiers. Using its own MiXCR run on the PCR reads, TCRdb lists one record per CDR3 protein. Of around 450,000 distinct CDR3 sequences listed, 43% are singletons. The sequencing here drew on PBMCs, taken before TCRalphabeta/CD19-depleted stem cell transplant. Every receptor here comes from a girl aged 2 to 10 with aplastic anemia, due to receive a stem cell transplant.

This clonotype was seen many times. The chain carries TRBV4-1 and TRBJ2-4, with D possibly called TRBD1 or TRBD2 (5 bases each). Trimming removed 4 bases at V and 7 bases at J, with 14 bases between. In germline, CDR1 is MGHRA, CDR2 YSYEKL. The CDR3 is 14 amino acids. The CDR3 protein is CASSRLGERNIQYF. Here the CDR3 DNA reads TGCGCCAGCAGCCGGTTGGGGGAAAGGAACATTCAGTACTTC.

Many counts were recorded for this clonotype. This chain uses TRBV12-3 or TRBV12-4 with TRBJ2-6; D is undetermined. V gave up 6 bases and J gave up 0 bases, with 6 bases separating them. The CDR3 length is 14 residues. CDR3 amino acids: CASRRPSGANVLTF. The CDR3 DNA reads as TGTGCCAGCAGACGTCCCTCTGGGGCCAACGTCCTGACTTTC.

This chain uses TRBV27 with TRBJ2-5; D not certain. The CDR3 contains 14 residues. V shed 4 bases and J shed 5 bases, with 14 bases lying between them. Germline CDR1 reads MNHEY; CDR2 reads SMNVEV (reference sequence). The CDR3 nucleotides read TGTGCCAGCAGTTATCACGGTGCGTGGGAGACCCAGTACTTC. Its protein product is CASSYHGAWETQYF.

The gene calls are TRBV3-1 and TRBJ1-4; D possibly corresponds to TRBD1 (6 bases). Germline lookup yields CDR1 LGHDT and CDR2 YNNKEL (reference sequence). There are 16 residues in the CDR3. V lost 4 bases and J 2 bases, leaving 14 bases between the germline ends. The DNA of the CDR3 is TGTGCCAGCAGCCCCTCAGGGGATAGGACTAATGAAAAACTGTTTTTT. Protein: CASSPSGDRTNEKLFF.

Only a few counts were recorded for this clonotype. The chain joins TRBV7-2 to TRBJ2-5; D is ambiguous. Germline CDR1 SGHTA, CDR2 FQGNSA. The CDR3 is 15 amino acids. V was trimmed by 3 bases and J by 7 bases, leaving 18 bases between them. The CDR3 DNA reads TGTGCCAGCAGCTTGTCCACCCAGCCCCGGCGGACCCAGTACTTC. Protein sequence: CASSLSTQPRRTQYF.

For this clonotype: Germline and junction disagree at one end, which may indicate a read error. The J gene is TRBJ1-2, the V gene TRBV2, with D maybe TRBD1 (6 bases). The CDR3 sequence is 14 residues long. Germline-derived CDR1 and CDR2 are SNHLY and FYNNEI. The CDR3: CASSEIQGGYAYTF. DNA of the CDR3: TGTGCCAGCAGTGAAATACAGGGCGGATATGCCTACACCTTC.

The chain combines TRBV28 with TRBJ2-4; tentative D call: TRBD1 (5 bases). Trimming pared 7 bases from V and 16 bases from J, leaving 14 bases between. The CDR3 sequence is 10 residues long. The germline CDR1 and CDR2 sequences are MDHEN and SYDVKM. The CDR3 coding sequence is TGTGCCAGCACAACCAGGGTCGAATACTTC. This sequence encodes CASTTRVEYF.

V and J are TRBV7-9 and TRBJ2-5; TRBD1 agrees at 9 bases. V dropped 5 bases and J dropped 5; count of bases not matched to a gene: 15. In germline, CDR1 is SEHNR, CDR2 FQNEAQ (reference sequence). The CDR3 has 17 amino acids. The CDR3, as DNA: TGTGCCAGCAGCACATCTCGGGGACAGGGCCGAGGGGAGACCCAGTACTTC. Residues: CASSTSRGQGRGETQYF.

This clonotype was counted many times. The chain combines TRBV7-9 with TRBJ2-1; possibly TRBD2 for D (6 bases). The CDR3 runs 15 residues. With 5 bases removed from V and 2 bases from J, the gap between germline ends came to 13 bases. Germline CDR1 and CDR2: SEHNR and FQNEAQ (reference sequence). CDR3 in DNA: TGTGCCAGCAGCCCTTCCGGGACTCCCTACAATGAGCAGTTCTTC. It translates to CASSPSGTPYNEQFF.

This clonotype was recorded many times. The chain carries TRBV10-1 and TRBJ2-7; D perhaps matches TRBD2 (6 bases). The CDR3 is 13 amino acids. Trimming left V 5 bases short and J 6 bases short, with 14 bases between. Per the germline V gene, CDR1 is WNHNN and CDR2 is SYGVQD (reference sequence). Here the CDR3 DNA reads TGCGCCAGCAGTCGGCGACTAGGCCTCGAGCAGTACTTC. It yields the protein CASSRRLGLEQYF.

This clonotype was counted at least ten times. The CDR3 DNA is TGTGCCAGCAGCTTATTGGGGGAGCGGAACAATGAGCAGTTCTTC. This encodes CASSLLGERNNEQFF. V is TRBV7-9 and J is TRBJ2-1; the D call may be TRBD1 or TRBD2 (5 bases each). The length of the CDR3 is 15 residues. Trimming took 2 bases from V and 5 from J, leaving 13 bases between them. Germline-derived CDR1 and CDR2 are SEHNR and FQNEAQ (reference sequence).